These 22 T cell receptor beta chains share one sample of origin, sequenced in a study of blood T cell repertoires in COVID-19. Repertoires were generated with immunoSEQ multiplex PCR, while TCRdb's copy carries only in-frame clones and drops some. Of fewer than 350,000 clones in the sample, less than 85% were seen once. Sequenced sample: PBMCs or T cells enriched from blood (not recorded which). The receptors here all came from a woman aged 25 to 39 who had been exposed to COVID-19.

The genes are TRBV28 and TRBJ2-3; 9 bases are a match to TRBD2. Germline CDR1 is MDHEN and CDR2 is SYDVKM. V shed 6 bases, J shed 1 base, and the junction held 8 bases outside the gene matches. CDR3 length: 16 residues. CDR3 in DNA: TGTGCCAGCAGCCCCATTTTAGCGGGAGGCACAGATACGCAGTATTTT. Translated: CASSPILAGGTDTQYF.

This clone has a handful of counts. The chain couples TRBV9 to TRBJ2-1; 10 bases align to TRBD1. Looked up from germline, CDR1 is SGDLS and CDR2 is YYNGEE. This CDR3 contains 13 residues. Trimming removed 7 bases from V and 5 bases from J; junction bases left unmatched: 3. The CDR3 bases are TGTGCCAGCGGCGGGACAGGGGACAATGAGCAGTTCTTC. This codes for CASGGTGDNEQFF.

This clone has a single count. The chain couples TRBV28 to TRBJ1-4; a weak D match, TRBD1 (5 bases). CDR3 size: 13 residues. The V gene lost 10 bases and the J gene lost 6 bases, with 15 bases spanning the gap. In germline, CDR1 is MDHEN, CDR2 SYDVKM. For the CDR3, the DNA is TGTGCCACGGCGGGACCGCTAGATGAAAAACTGTTTTTT. Protein sequence: CATAGPLDEKLFF.

The V gene is TRBV20-1, the J gene TRBJ1-2; D unclear. V lost 4 bases and J 4 bases, leaving 7 bases between the germline ends. This CDR3 is built from 11 residues. Germline CDR1 is DFQATT and CDR2 is SNEGSKA (reference sequence). The CDR3 spells CSAKDFYGYTF. The CDR3, as DNA: TGCAGTGCTAAGGACTTCTATGGCTACACCTTC.

The chain joins TRBV3-1 (or the pseudogene TRBV3-2) to TRBJ1-4, with a tentative D call TRBD1 (5 bases). There are 14 residues in the CDR3. V shed 4 bases and J shed 4 bases, with 10 bases lying between them. The V gene's germline CDR1 is LGHDT and CDR2 YNNKEL (reference sequence). CDR3 sequence (DNA): TGTGCCAGCAGCCCGGGACTGGGTAATGAAAAACTGTTTTTT. Residues: CASSPGLGNEKLFF.

On this clone itself: In the same sample, other DNA sequences code for this CDR3. The chain has TRBV5-1 and TRBJ1-2; perhaps TRBD1 as D (6 bases). This CDR3 has 13 amino acids. With 1 base removed from V and 5 bases from J, the gap between germline ends came to 9 bases. CDR1 is SGHRS and CDR2 is YFSETQ in the germline V gene. CDR3 in DNA: TGCGCCAGCAGCTTGAGTCAGGGGTATGGCTACACCTTC. It is translated as CASSLSQGYGYTF.

This clone appeared once. This chain links TRBV28 with TRBJ2-1; 10 bases are a match to TRBD2. The CDR3 loop spans 16 amino acids. With V trimmed by 5 bases and J by 9 bases, 13 bases remained unmatched. CDR1 and CDR2 from the germline V gene are MDHEN and SYDVKM. The DNA for the CDR3 is TGTGCCAGCAGTGCCCGAGCGGGAGGGCGATATTTTGAGCAGTTCTTC. Translation: CASSARAGGRYFEQFF.

The chain recombines TRBV28 with TRBJ2-7; D is undetermined. CDR1 is MDHEN and CDR2 is SYDVKM in the germline V gene. The CDR3 covers 12 residues. The V gene lost 6 bases and the J gene lost 7 bases, with 13 bases spanning the gap. CDR3 residues: CASSLVGLEQYF. The DNA for the CDR3 is TGTGCCAGCAGCCTAGTAGGATTAGAGCAGTACTTC. The full variable domain, in which reference TRBV28 and TRBJ2-7 provide the parts outside the CDR3, is DVKVTQSSRYLVKRTGEKVFLECVQDMDHENMFWYRQDPGLGLRLIYFSYDVKMKEKGDIPEGYSVSREKKERFSLILESASTNQTSMYLCASSLVGLEQYFGPGTRLTVT.

J is TRBJ2-7 and V is TRBV7-8; no clear D gene. V was cut by 2 bases and J by 2 bases, with 13 bases left in between. This CDR3 comprises 15 residues. Germline lookup yields CDR1 SGHVS and CDR2 FQNEAQ. The CDR3 loop is CASSLLPQRAYEQYF. DNA for the CDR3: TGTGCCAGCAGCTTATTACCGCAGCGAGCCTACGAGCAGTACTTC.

This rearrangement joins TRBV9 to TRBJ1-4; 7 bases fit TRBD1. The CDR3 runs 14 residues. Germline assignment: CDR1 SGDLS and CDR2 YYNGEE. Unmatched junction bases numbered 6, after V lost 3 bases and J lost 7 bases. The CDR3 protein is CASSGRQGGEKLFF. The DNA of the CDR3 is TGTGCCAGCAGCGGTAGACAGGGCGGTGAAAAACTGTTTTTT.

The V and J genes are TRBV7-3 and TRBJ2-1; 7 nucleotides match TRBD1. Looked up from germline, CDR1 is SGHTA and CDR2 is FQGTGA. Germline trimming cut 5 bases from V and 1 base from J; bases unmatched to any gene: 2. This CDR3 comprises 14 residues. This CDR3 is CASSRGLSYNEQFF. For the CDR3, the DNA is TGTGCCAGCAGCAGGGGGCTATCCTACAATGAGCAGTTCTTC.

Concerning this clone itself: Other DNA sequences of this sample code for an identical CDR3. CDR3 nucleotide sequence: TGTGCCAGCAGCCCAAATTACGAGCAGTACTTC. This codes for CASSPNYEQYF. The V call is TRBV28, the J call TRBJ2-7, with D unresolved. Trimming cost V 6 bases and J 4 bases, with 7 bases left between them. The CDR3 sequence is 11 residues long. Germline CDR1 is MDHEN and CDR2 is SYDVKM.

The rearrangement uses TRBV5-6 and TRBJ1-4, with D tentatively TRBD1 (5 bases). The CDR3 totals 14 residues. Trimming left V 5 bases short and J 6 bases short, with 14 bases between. Germline V gives CDR1 SGHDT, CDR2 YYEEEE. The CDR3, as DNA: TGTGCCAGCAGGGCTTGGGGGAGGGATGAAAAACTGTTTTTT. Its translation: CASRAWGRDEKLFF.

The chain employs TRBV10-3 and TRBJ1-6, with D possibly matching TRBD1 (6 bases). The CDR3 totals 17 residues. V lost 0 bases to trimming and J lost 9 bases, with 18 bases between them. CDR1 is ENHRY and CDR2 is SYGVKD in the germline V gene. In DNA, the CDR3 is TGTGCCATCAGTGAGTCGAATTACGGGGGGCAAGTTTCACCCCTCCACTTT. Translating it yields CAISESNYGGQVSPLHF.

This rearrangement joins TRBV15 to TRBJ2-7; 12 nucleotides match TRBD1. Germline V gene lookup returns CDR1 LNHNV and CDR2 YYDKDF (reference sequence). The CDR3 has 15 amino acids. V shed 4 bases and J 3 bases; nucleotides not matched to a gene: 4. The CDR3 nucleotides read TGTGCCACCAGCATCCGGGACAGGGGGCTCTACGAGCAGTACTTC. Protein: CATSIRDRGLYEQYF.

The table lists this clone with a few counts. The CDR3 nucleotides read TGTGCCAGCAGCCAAGGACTAGCGAGGAACAATGAGCAGTTCTTC. Its translation: CASSQGLARNNEQFF. This sequence joins TRBV3-1 (or the pseudogene TRBV3-2) and TRBJ2-1; 8 positions match TRBD2. The germline CDR1 and CDR2 sequences are LGHDT and YNNKEL (reference sequence). V shed 1 base and J 5 bases; nucleotides not matched to a gene: 4. The CDR3 runs 15 residues.

The sample holds one count of this clone. The chain is built from TRBV27 and TRBJ1-3, with 10 nucleotides matching TRBD1. Germline V gene sequence: CDR1 MNHEY, CDR2 SMNVEV (reference sequence). This CDR3 is built from 16 residues. With 5 bases clipped from V and 0 bases from J, the junction kept 4 bases outside the gene matches. The CDR3 bases are TGTGCCAGCAGTACGAGGACAGGGGGCTCTGGAAACACCATATATTTT. Residues: CASSTRTGGSGNTIYF.

The chain uses TRBV10-3 and TRBJ2-5, with 7 bases identical to TRBD2. CDR1 and CDR2 (germline): ENHRY, SYGVKD. V was clipped by 2 bases and J by 5 bases; unmatched bases: 11. The CDR3 is 16 residues long. The DNA of the CDR3 is TGTGCCATCAGTGAGGGACTAGAGGTAAATAAGGAGACCCAGTACTTC. This codes for CAISEGLEVNKETQYF.

V and J are TRBV9 and TRBJ2-1, with D perhaps TRBD1 (6 bases). Trimming took 0 bases from V and 2 from J, leaving 12 bases between them. CDR1 and CDR2 from the germline V gene are SGDLS and YYNGEE. This CDR3 spans 16 amino acids. Here the CDR3 reads CASSVVGTGTYNEQFF. The CDR3 DNA sequence: TGTGCCAGCAGCGTAGTAGGTACAGGGACCTACAATGAGCAGTTCTTC.

The chain couples TRBV5-5 to TRBJ2-1, with D possibly matching TRBD2 (5 bases). Germline CDR1 and CDR2: SGHKS and YYEKEE (reference sequence). Trimming left V 0 bases short and J 1 base short, with 8 bases between. The CDR3 totals 15 residues. This chain's CDR3 is CASSLERRSYNEQFF. Written as DNA, the CDR3 is TGTGCCAGCAGCTTGGAGCGGAGATCCTACAATGAGCAGTTCTTC.

The chain recombines TRBV5-5 with TRBJ1-1, with D maybe TRBD1 (5 bases). The CDR3 length is 14 residues. Germline V gene data show CDR1 as SGHKS and CDR2 as YYEKEE (reference sequence). The V and J ends lost 1 base and 1 base respectively, with 8 bases between them. The CDR3 region is CASSLRGRNTEAFF. The CDR3 nucleotides are TGTGCCAGCAGCTTGAGGGGAAGGAACACTGAAGCTTTCTTT.

The chain has TRBV20-1 and TRBJ1-1; tentatively, D is TRBD1 (5 bases). V lost 3 bases and J lost 1, with 18 bases in between. The germline gives CDR1 DFQATT, CDR2 SNEGSKA (reference sequence). This CDR3 is built from 16 residues. Here the CDR3 DNA reads TGCAGTGCTAGTGGACATTATCCCCTCGGGAACACTGAAGCTTTCTTT. It specifies CSASGHYPLGNTEAFF.